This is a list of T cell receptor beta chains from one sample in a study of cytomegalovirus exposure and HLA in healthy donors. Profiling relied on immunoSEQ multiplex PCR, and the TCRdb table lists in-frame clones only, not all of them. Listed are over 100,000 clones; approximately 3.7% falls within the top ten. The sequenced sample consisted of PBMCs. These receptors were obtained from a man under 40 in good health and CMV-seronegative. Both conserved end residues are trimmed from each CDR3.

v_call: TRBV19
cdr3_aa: ASNFQGANGYT

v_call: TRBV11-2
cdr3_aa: ASSLRQRYEAF

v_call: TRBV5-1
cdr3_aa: ASSLAASFTTYEQY

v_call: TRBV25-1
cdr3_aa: ASSEYGRAEAF

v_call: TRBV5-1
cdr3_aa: ASSTGTGSYNEQF

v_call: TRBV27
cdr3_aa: ASSAHRGRVLEQY

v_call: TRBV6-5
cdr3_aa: ASSYSQDPGGETQY

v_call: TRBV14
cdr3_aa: ASSQVAINFYNEQF

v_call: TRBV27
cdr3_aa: ASSLSYPGQAYNEQF

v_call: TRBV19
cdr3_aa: ASSLLGQGMYGYT

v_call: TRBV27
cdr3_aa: ASSPQRGDYNEQF

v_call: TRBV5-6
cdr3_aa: ASSWDRGYNEQF

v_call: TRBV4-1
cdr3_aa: ASSQVATGISYEQY

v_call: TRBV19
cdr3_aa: ASSIGTVPGYT

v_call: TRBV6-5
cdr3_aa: ASSVVQGGGYT

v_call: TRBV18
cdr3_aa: ASSQDREHGYT

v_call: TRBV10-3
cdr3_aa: AITTSGGTDTQY

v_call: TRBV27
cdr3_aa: ASSSWTGVSGANVLT

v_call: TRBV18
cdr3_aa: ASSRGDTQY

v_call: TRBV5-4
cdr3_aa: ASSSSGQGNSPLH

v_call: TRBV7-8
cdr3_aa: ASSSYEDSSNYGYT

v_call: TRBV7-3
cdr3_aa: ASSLRAGGIYNEQF

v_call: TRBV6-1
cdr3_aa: ASRGQGNTGELF

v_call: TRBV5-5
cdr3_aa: ASGHPGTGGTDTQY

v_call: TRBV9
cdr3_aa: ASSVDQGDEQF

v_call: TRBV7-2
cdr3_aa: ASSSTREETQY

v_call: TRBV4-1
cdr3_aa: ASSQQGAPGYT

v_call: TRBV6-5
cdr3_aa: ASSYSGGRANYGYT

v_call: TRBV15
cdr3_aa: ATSRGTGYNEQF

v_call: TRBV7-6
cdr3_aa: ASSLDAGYNSPLH

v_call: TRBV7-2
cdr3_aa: ASSVGAPTEAF

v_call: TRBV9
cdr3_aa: ASSVGMGPDTQY

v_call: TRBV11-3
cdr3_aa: ASSLDMVRGPNPNYGYT

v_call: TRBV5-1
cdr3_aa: ASSYAPGQGGGEAF

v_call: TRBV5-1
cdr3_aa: ASSADREGKLF

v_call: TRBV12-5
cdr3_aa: ASGRTGGSQY

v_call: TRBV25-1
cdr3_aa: ASSEFQGSGSGNTIY

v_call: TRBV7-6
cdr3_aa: ASSFGTGDYGYT